This section outlines one T cell receptor beta chain sequence together with its context. This clonotype was detected only a few times. The antigen this receptor binds is unknown. No much larger clone is present one base from it, and per-base qualities are unavailable. A case-control design nested within a healthcare worker cohort in London, UK, was used, with weekly nasopharyngeal swab PCR tests and blood sampling performed. Healthcare workers were enrolled in the week of the UK lockdown, from 23 to 31 March 2020, and were followed every week for up to roughly 16 weeks. The library was generated by 5' RACE. Data came from a NextSeq 500. To correct for sequencing error and PCR bias, the TCR library protocol tagged individual cDNA molecules with unique molecular identifiers. Both TCR alpha and beta chains were sequenced, and tight co-correlation was observed between alpha and beta sequence abundances in each sample. The authors' pipeline ran thus. Decombinator V4 was used to perform V gene, J gene and CDR3 annotation of TCR sequences. Expanded TCRs were defined as changing significantly between any two time points under a Poisson model with p below 0.0001. TCR abundances were normalised to the total number of TCRs sequenced per sample and expressed as counts per million. TRAV1-2 paired with TRAJ12, TRAJ20 or TRAJ33 defined MAIT TCRs, while TRAV10 paired with TRAJ18 defined iNKT TCRs. VDJdb, accessed 1 November 2021, was searched for CMV, EBV and SARS-CoV-2 annotated TCRs, with TCRs annotated for multiple antigens excluded. TCRdb's own reprocessing of the public reads used fastp at Q25 and MiXCR and kept productive beta chains. Every CDR3 protein is listed once, alongside the most common genes and DNA of its rows. The authors' filters were not applied to this entry. The sample includes over 60,000 distinct CDR3 sequences, with about an eighth observed a single time. The ten largest clones capture about 2.5% of the sample.

Based on the germline V gene (reference sequence), the CDR1 and CDR2 sequences are SEHNR and FQNEAQ. The CDR3 spans 13 residues, from the cysteine through the phenylalanine. The entry retains the CDR3 DNA only, 39 bases that are in frame from base 1. V is pared back by 5 bases and J by 8 bases, with 13 bases lying between the germline termini. This entry belongs to a study of early T cells in non-severe SARS-CoV-2 infection (dated by TCRdb to 2020 to 2023). Concerning the study at large: Because TCR sequencing was done on bulk RNA from unsorted whole blood, the alpha and beta chains could not be paired.

The full study reports these points: VDJdb matching was skewed toward anti-spike CD8 responses and likely underestimated virus-specific expansions, missing private and CD4 specificities.

The sequencing used whole blood, collected at baseline. The sequence is built from TRBV7-9 and TRBJ2-1; the D gene assignment is ambiguous. The clonotype was recovered from an adult who was a healthcare worker with PCR-confirmed SARS-CoV-2 infection or an uninfected control (not recorded which). Here is the DNA: TGTGCCAGCAGCCCCCTTAGCTCCGATGAGCAGTTCTTC. It translates as CASSPLSSDEQFF.